These 6 T cell receptor beta chains share one sample of origin, sequenced in a study of T-cell memory formation after mild COVID-19. TCRdb re-analysed the 5' RACE reads in MiXCR, keeping a single row per CDR3 protein. The data show about 190,000 distinct CDR3 sequences, roughly 18% seen once. Material for sequencing was PBMCs or a T cell subset sorted from them (not recorded which). Source of these receptors: an adult woman who had mild COVID-19 (a few samples of this study predate the infection). Cell type and time point are not known.

The chain uses TRBV2 and TRBJ2-3; D possibly corresponds to TRBD2 (5 bases). The CDR3 extends over 17 amino acids. The V end was cut by 8 bases, the J end by 0 bases, with 21 bases between. Germline-derived CDR1 and CDR2 are SNHLY and FYNNEI. This CDR3 reads CASQDPAEVSSTDTQYF. The CDR3 DNA is TGTGCCAGCCAAGACCCAGCGGAGGTCTCTAGCACAGATACGCAGTATTTT.

This clonotype was picked up a small number of times. The chain carries TRBV7-3 and TRBJ2-3, with D unclear. V was clipped by 5 bases and J by 5 bases, with 23 bases between them. Germline lookup yields CDR1 SGHTA and CDR2 FQGTGA. The CDR3 runs 17 residues. CDR3 sequence: CASSTPGLLVPKDTQYF. The DNA for the CDR3 is TGTGCCAGCAGCACCCCTGGGCTGTTGGTTCCCAAAGATACGCAGTATTTT.

This clonotype came up a few times. This rearrangement joins TRBV6-2 or TRBV6-3 to TRBJ2-5; D ambiguous. This CDR3 has 13 residues. Per the germline V gene, CDR1 is MNHEY and CDR2 is SVGEGT. The V gene lost 4 bases and the J gene lost 5 bases, with 11 bases spanning the gap. The CDR3 loop is CASSSLRRETQYF. The CDR3 region has the DNA TGTGCCAGCAGTTCCCTCCGCCGGGAGACCCAGTACTTC.

J is TRBJ2-7 and V is TRBV5-6, with 8 nucleotides matching TRBD2. V trimming: 3 bases; J trimming: 2 bases; junction bases outside the gene matches: 10. The CDR3 has 16 residues. In germline, CDR1 is SGHDT, CDR2 YYEEEE. CDR3 sequence (DNA): TGTGCCAGCAGCTCCTTAACGGGAGGGCCGCCCTACGAGCAGTACTTC. Translating it yields CASSSLTGGPPYEQYF.

The chain carries TRBV5-1 and TRBJ1-1; 8 bases fit TRBD1. V shed 5 bases and J 0 bases; nucleotides not matched to a gene: 6. The CDR3 is 15 amino acids. The V gene's germline CDR1 is SGHRS and CDR2 YFSETQ. In nucleotides, the CDR3 is TGCGCCAGCAGGAAACAGGGGGATCTGAACACTGAAGCTTTCTTT. This gives the protein CASRKQGDLNTEAFF.

This chain uses TRBV30 with TRBJ2-7; weak D call: TRBD1 (6 bases). Trimming removed 3 bases from V and 3 bases from J, with 15 bases in between. This CDR3 is 14 amino acids long. The germline CDR1 and CDR2 sequences are GTSNPN and SVGIG (reference sequence). CDR3 bases: TGTGCCTGGAGGTTAGCAGGGGCCTACTACGAGCAGTACTTC. Protein product: CAWRLAGAYYEQYF.